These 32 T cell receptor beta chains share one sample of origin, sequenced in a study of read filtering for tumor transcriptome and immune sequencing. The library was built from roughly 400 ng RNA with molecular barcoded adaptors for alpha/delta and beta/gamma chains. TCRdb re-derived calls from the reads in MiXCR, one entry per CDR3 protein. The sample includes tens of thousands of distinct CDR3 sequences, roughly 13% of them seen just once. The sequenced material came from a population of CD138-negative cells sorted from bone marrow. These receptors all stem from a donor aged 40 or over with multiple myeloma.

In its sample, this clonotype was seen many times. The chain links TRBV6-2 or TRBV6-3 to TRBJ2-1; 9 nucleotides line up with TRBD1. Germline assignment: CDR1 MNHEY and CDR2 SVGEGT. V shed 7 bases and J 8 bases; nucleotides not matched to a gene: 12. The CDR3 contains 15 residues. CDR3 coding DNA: TGTGCCAGCATCAAGAACAGGGGGCGCATTGATGAGCAGTTCTTC. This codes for CASIKNRGRIDEQFF.

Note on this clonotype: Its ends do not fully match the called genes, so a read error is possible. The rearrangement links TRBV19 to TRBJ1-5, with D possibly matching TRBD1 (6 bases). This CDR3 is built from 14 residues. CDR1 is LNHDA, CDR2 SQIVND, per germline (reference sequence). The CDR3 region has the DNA TGTGCCAGTAGTGGGACAATTAGCAATCAGCCCCAGCCTTTT. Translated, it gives CASSGTISNQPQPF.

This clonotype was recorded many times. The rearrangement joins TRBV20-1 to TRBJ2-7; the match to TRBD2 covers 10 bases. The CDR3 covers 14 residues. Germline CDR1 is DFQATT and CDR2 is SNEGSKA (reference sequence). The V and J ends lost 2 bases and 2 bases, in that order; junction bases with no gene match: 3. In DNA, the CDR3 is TGCAGTGCTAGAATGCTAGCGGGAGCCTACGAGCAGTACTTC. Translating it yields CSARMLAGAYEQYF.

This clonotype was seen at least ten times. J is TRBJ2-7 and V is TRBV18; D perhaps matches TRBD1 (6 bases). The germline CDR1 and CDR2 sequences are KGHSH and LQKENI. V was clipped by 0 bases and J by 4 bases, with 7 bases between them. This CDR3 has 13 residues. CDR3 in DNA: TGTGCCAGCTCACCACCCGACAGGTACGAGCAGTACTTC. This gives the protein CASSPPDRYEQYF.

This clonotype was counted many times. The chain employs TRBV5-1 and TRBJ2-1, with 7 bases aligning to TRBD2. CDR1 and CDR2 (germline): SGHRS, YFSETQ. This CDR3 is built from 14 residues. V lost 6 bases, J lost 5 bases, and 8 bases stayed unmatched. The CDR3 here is CASTWTSQNNEQFF. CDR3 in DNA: TGCGCCAGCACATGGACTAGTCAGAACAATGAGCAGTTCTTC.

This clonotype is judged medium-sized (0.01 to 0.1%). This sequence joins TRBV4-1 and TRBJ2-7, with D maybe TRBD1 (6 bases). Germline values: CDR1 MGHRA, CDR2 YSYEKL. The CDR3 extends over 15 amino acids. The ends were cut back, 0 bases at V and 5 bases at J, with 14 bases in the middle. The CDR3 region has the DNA TGCGCCAGCAGCCAAGATTTGGGGGCTGGAAACGAGCAGTACTTC. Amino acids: CASSQDLGAGNEQYF.

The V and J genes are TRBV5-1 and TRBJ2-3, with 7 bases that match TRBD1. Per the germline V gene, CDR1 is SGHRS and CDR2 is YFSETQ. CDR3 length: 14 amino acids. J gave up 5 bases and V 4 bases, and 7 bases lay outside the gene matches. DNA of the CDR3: TGCGCCAGCAGCCTCGGGACAGTGGGAGATACGCAGTATTTT. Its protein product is CASSLGTVGDTQYF.

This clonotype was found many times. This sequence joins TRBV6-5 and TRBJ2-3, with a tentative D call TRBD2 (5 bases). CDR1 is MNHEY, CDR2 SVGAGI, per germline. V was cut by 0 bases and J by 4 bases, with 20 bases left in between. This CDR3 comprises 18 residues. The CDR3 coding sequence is TGTGCCAGCAGTTACTCTATGTTGGAGACGGCGGACTCAGATACGCAGTATTTT. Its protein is CASSYSMLETADSDTQYF.

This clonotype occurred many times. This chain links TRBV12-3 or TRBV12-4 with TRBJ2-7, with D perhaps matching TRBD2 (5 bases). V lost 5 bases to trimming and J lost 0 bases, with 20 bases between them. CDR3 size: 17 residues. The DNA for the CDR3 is TGTGCCAGCAGTCTCGGGATCGTCGGGCGCAACTCCTACGAGCAGTACTTC. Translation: CASSLGIVGRNSYEQYF.

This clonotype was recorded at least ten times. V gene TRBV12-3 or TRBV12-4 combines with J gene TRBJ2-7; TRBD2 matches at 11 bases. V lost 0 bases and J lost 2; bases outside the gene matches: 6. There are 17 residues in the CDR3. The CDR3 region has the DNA TGTGCCAGCAGTTTAGCGACCCTAGCGGGAGGCCCCTACGAGCAGTACTTC. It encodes CASSLATLAGGPYEQYF.

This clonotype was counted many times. DNA of the CDR3: TGCAGCGTGAAGGTCTTGAAGCAGTTCTTC. This gives the protein CSVKVLKQFF. J is TRBJ2-1 and V is TRBV29-1; D not resolved. The CDR3 runs 10 residues. Germline CDR1 reads SQVTM; CDR2 reads ANQGSEA. Trimming stripped 6 bases from V and 11 bases from J, with 11 bases between.

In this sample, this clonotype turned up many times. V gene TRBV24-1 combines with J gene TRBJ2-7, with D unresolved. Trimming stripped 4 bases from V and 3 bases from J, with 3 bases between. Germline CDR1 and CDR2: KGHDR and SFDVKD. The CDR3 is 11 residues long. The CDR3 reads CATSDLYEQYF. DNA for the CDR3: TGTGCCACCAGTGACCTCTACGAGCAGTACTTC.

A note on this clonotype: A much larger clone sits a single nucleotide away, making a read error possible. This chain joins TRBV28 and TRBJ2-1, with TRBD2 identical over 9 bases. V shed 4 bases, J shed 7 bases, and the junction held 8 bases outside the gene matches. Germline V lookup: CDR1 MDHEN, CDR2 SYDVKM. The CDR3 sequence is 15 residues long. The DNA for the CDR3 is TGTGCCAGCAGTTGGGCTAGCGGGAAAGGAAATGAGCAGTTCTTC. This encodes CASSWASGKGNEQFF. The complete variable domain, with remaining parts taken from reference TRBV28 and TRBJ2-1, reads DVKVTQSSRYLVKRTGEKVFLECVQDMDHENMFWYRQDPGLGLRLIYFSYDVKMKEKGDIPEGYSVSREKKERFSLILESASTNQTSMYLCASSWASGKGNEQFFGPGTRLTVL.

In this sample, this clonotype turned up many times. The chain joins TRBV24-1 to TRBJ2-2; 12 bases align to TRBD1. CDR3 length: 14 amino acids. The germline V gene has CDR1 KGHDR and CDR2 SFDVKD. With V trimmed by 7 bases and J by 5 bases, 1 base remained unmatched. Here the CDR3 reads CATRGQGATGELFF. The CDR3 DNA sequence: TGTGCCACCAGGGGACAGGGGGCAACCGGGGAGCTGTTTTTT.

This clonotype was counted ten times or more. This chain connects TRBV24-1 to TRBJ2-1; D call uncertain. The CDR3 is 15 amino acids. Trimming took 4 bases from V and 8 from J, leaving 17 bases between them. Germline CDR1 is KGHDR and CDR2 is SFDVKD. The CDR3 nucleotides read TGTGCCACCAGTGACGCTGGGTCCAGTGGCGATGAGCAGTTCTTC. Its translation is CATSDAGSSGDEQFF.

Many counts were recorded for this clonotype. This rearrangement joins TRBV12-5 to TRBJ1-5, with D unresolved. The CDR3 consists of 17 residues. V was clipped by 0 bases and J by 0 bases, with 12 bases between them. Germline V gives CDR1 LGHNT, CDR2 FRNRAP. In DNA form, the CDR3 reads TGTGCTAGTGGTTTGGTCGCGAGAGCCTATAGCAATCAGCCCCAGCATTTT. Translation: CASGLVARAYSNQPQHF.

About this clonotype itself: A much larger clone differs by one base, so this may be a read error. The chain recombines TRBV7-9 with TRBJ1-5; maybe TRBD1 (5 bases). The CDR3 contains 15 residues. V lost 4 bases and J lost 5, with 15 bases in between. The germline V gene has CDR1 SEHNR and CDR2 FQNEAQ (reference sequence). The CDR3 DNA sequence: TGTGCCAGCAGCTCGGGACGGGGAATCCATCAGCCCCAGCATTTT. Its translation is CASSSGRGIHQPQHF.

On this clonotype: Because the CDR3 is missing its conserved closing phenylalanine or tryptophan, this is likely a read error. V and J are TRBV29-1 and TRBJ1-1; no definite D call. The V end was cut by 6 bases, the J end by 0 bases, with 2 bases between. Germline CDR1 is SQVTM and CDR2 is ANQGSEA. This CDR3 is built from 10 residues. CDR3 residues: CSVMNTEAFL. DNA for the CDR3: TGCAGCGTAATGAACACTGAAGCTTTCCTT.

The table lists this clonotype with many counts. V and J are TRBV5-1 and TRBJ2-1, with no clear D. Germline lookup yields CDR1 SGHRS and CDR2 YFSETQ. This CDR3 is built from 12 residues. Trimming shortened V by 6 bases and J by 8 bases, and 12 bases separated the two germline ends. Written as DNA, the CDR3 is TGCGCCAGCATGAGTGGGCTCGATGAGCAGTTCTTC. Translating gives CASMSGLDEQFF.

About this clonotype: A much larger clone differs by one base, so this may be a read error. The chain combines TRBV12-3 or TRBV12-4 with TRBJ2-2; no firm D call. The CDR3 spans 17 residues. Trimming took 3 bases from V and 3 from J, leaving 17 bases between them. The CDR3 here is CASSFAAEGPDTGELFF. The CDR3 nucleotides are TGTGCCAGCAGTTTTGCGGCGGAAGGGCCGGACACCGGGGAGCTGTTTTTT.

The CDR3 nucleotides are TGTGCCAGCAGCCCCCCGAGATCCGGGGAGCTGTTTTTT. Translated, it gives CASSPPRSGELFF. This chain links TRBV7-9 with TRBJ2-2, with D uncertain. CDR1 and CDR2 (germline): SEHNR, FQNEAQ (reference sequence). The CDR3 is made up of 13 amino acids. V was trimmed by 5 bases and J by 6 bases, leaving 10 bases between them.

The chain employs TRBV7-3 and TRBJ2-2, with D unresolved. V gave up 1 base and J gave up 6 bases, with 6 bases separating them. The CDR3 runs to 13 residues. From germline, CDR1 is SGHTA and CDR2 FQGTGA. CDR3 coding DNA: TGTGCCAGCAGCTTAAGTGTGGCCGGGGAGCTGTTTTTT. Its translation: CASSLSVAGELFF.

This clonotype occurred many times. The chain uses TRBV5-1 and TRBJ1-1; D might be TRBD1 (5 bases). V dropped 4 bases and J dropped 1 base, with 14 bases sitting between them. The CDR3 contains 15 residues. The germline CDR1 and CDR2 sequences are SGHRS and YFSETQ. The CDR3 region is CASSPRGRGNTEAFF. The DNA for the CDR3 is TGCGCCAGCAGCCCTCGGGGGAGAGGGAACACTGAAGCTTTCTTT.

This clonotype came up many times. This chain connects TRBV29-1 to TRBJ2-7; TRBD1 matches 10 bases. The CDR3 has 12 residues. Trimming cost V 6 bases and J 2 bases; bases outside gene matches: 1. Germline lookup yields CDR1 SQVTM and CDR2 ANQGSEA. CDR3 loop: CSVDRGPYEQYF. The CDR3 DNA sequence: TGCAGCGTCGACAGGGGGCCCTACGAGCAGTACTTC.

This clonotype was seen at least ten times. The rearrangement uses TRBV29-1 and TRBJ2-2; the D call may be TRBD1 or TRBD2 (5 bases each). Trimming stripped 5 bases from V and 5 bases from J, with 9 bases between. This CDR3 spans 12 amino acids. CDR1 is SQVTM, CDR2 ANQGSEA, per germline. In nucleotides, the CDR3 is TGCAGCGTTATGGGGGTTACCGGGGAGCTGTTTTTT. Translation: CSVMGVTGELFF.

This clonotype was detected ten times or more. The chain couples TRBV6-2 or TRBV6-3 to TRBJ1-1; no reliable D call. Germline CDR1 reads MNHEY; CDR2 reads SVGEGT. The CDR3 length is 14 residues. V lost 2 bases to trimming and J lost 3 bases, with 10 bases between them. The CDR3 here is CASSYLQDDTEAFF. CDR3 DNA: TGTGCCAGCAGTTACCTTCAGGATGACACTGAAGCTTTCTTT.

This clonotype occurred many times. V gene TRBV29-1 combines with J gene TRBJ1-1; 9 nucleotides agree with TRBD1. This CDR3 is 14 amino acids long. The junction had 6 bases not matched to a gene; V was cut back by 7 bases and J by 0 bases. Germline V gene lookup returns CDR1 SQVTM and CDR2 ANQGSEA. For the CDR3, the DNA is TGCAGCGCCGAGACAGGGGGGGTGAACACTGAAGCTTTCTTT. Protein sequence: CSAETGGVNTEAFF.

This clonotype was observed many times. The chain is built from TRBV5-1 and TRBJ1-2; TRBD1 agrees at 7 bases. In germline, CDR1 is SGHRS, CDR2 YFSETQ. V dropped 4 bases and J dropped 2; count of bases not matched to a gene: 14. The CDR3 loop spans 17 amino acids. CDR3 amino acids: CASSPSDRVVENYGYTF. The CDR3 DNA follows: TGCGCCAGCAGCCCCTCCGACAGGGTGGTGGAAAACTATGGCTACACCTTC.

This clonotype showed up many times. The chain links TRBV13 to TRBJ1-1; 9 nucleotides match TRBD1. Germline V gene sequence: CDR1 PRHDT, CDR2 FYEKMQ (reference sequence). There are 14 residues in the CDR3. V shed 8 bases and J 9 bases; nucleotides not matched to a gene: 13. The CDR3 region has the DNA TGTGCCAGCGACGGGACAGGGATCGGCAGGCAAGCTTTCTTT. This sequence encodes CASDGTGIGRQAFF.

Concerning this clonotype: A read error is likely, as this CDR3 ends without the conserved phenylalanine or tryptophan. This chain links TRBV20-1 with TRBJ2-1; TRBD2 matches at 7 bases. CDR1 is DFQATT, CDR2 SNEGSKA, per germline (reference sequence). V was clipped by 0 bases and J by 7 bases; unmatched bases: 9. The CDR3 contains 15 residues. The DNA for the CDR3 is TGCAGTGCTAGAGATCTAAGCGGGAACGGAAATGAGCAGTTCCTC. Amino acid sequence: CSARDLSGNGNEQFL.

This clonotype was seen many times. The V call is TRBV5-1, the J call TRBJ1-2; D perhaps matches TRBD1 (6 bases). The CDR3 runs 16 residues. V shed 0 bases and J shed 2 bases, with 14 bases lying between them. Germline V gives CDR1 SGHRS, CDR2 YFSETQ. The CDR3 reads CASSLGFGQGNYGYTF. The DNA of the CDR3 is TGCGCCAGCAGCTTGGGTTTTGGGCAGGGGAACTATGGCTACACCTTC.

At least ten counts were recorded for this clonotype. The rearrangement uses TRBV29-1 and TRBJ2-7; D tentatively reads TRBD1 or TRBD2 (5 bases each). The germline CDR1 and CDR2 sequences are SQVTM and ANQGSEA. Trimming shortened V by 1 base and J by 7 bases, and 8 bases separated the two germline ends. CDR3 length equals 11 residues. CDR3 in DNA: TGCAGCGTTGAAGTGGGGACGGAGCAGTACTTC. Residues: CSVEVGTEQYF.